This T cell receptor (beta chain) was captured in a study of T cells in Graves' hyperthyroidism and ophthalmopathy. General observations from the study: Most clonotypes that expanded in the thyroid above 0.001 also showed up in blood.

10 ml fresh peripheral blood yielded the PBMCs. This clonotype was recorded a few times. Antigen: not known. One end of the junction fails to match germline, which may point to a read error. The CDR3 has 16 residues. Germline V CDR1 and CDR2: KGHDR, SFDVKD. The TCR beta CDR3 regions underwent amplification using RNA transcripts as the source. HTBI primers were employed in a first-round RT-PCR of the TCR CDR3. TCRdb fed the multiplex PCR reads into MiXCR, producing one record per CDR3 protein. The profile covers fewer than 850,000 distinct CDR3 sequences, with 17% appearing a single time and around 15% taken by the ten largest.

The gene calls are TRBV24-1 and TRBJ2-1; 11 bases agree with TRBD2. The receptor's source is a man aged 50-60 years with Graves' hyperthyroidism. What was sequenced was blood. The CDR3 nucleotides read TGTGCCACCGGTGACCGACTAGCGGGATTAAGCTATGAGCAGTTCTTC. It is translated as CATGDRLAGLSYEQFF.